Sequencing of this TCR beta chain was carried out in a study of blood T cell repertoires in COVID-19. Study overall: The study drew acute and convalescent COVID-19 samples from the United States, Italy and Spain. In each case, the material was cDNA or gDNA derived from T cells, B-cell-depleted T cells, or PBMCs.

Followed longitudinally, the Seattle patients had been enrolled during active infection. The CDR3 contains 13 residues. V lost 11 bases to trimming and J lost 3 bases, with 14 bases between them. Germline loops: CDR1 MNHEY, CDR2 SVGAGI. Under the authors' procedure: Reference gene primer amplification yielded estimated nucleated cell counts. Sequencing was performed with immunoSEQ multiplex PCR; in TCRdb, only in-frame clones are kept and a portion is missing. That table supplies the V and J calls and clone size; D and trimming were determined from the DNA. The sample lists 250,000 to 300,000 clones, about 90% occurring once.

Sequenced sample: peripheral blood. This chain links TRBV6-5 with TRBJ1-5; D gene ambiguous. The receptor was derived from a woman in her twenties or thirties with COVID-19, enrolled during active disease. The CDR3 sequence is CASAAQFNQPQHF. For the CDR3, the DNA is TGTGCCTCAGCGGCACAGTTCAATCAGCCCCAGCATTTT.